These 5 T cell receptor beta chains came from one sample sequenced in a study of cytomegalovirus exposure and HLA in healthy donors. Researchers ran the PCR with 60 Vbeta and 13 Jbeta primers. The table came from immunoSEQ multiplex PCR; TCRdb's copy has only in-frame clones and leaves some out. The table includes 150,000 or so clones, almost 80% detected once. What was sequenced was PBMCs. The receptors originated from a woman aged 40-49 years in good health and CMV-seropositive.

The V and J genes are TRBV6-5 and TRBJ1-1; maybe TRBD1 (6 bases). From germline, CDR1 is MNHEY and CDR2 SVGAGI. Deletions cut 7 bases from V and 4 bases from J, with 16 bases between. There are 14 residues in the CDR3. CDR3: CASTSYAGATEAFF. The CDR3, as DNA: TGTGCCAGCACCTCCTACGCGGGGGCCACTGAAGCTTTCTTT.

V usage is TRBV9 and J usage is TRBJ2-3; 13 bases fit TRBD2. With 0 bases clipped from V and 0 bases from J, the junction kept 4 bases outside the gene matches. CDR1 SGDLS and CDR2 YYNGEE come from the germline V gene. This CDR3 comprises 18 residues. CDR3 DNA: TGTGCCAGCAGCGTAGGGACTAGCGGGGGAACTAGCACAGATACGCAGTATTTT. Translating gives CASSVGTSGGTSTDTQYF.

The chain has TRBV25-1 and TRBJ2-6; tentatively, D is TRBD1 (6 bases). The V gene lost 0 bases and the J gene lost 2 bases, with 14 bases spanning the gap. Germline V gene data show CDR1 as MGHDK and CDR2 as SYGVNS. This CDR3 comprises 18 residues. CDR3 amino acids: CASSEYGGRAPGANVLTF. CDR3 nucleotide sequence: TGTGCCAGCAGTGAATATGGGGGCCGGGCCCCTGGGGCCAACGTCCTGACTTTC.

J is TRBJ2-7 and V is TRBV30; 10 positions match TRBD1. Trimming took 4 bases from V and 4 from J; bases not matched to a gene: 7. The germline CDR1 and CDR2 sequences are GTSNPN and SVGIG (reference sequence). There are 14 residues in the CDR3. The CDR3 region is CAWTRRQGAYEQYF. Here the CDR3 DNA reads TGTGCCTGGACCCGAAGACAGGGGGCGTACGAGCAGTACTTC. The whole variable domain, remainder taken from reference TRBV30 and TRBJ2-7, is SQTIHQWPATLVQPVGSPLSLECTVEGTSNPNLYWYRQAAGRGLQLLFYSVGIGQISSEVPQNLSASRPQDRQFILSSKKLLLSDSGFYLCAWTRRQGAYEQYFGPGTRLTVT.

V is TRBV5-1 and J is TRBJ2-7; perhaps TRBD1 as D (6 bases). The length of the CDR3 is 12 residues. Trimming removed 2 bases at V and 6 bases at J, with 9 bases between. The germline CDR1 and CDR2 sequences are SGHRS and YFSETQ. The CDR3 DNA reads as TGCGCCAGCAGCTTCACAGGGTGCGAGCAGTACTTC. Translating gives CASSFTGCEQYF.